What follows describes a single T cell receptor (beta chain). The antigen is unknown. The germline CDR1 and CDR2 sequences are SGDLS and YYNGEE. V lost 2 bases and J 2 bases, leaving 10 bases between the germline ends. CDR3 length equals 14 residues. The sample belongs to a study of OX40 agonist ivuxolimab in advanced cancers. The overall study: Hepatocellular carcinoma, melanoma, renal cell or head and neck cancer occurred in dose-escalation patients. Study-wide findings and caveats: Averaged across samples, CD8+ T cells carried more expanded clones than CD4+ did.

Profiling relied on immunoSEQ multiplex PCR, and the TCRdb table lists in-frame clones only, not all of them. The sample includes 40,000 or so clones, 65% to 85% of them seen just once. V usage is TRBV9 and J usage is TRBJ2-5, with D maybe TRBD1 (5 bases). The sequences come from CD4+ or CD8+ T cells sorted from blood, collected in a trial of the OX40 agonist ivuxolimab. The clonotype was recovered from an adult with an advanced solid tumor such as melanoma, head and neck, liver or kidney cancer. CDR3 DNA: TGTGCCAGCAGCGTTTCAGGGCTTCAAGAGACCCAGTACTTC. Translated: CASSVSGLQETQYF.